The source of this T cell receptor (beta chain) is a study of blood T cells in healthy people across ages. Study-level results: Measured against age, TCR beta diversity per million T cells decreased in a roughly linear manner. Unsorted PBMC input precluded a conclusive naive versus antigen-experienced comparison.

Sample-barcoded 5' priming and a J-beta primer mix drove a second PCR of roughly 7 to 11 cycles. One entry per CDR3 protein, called by TCRdb with MiXCR from the 5' RACE reads. The sample consists of about 1.5 million distinct CDR3 sequences, under 55% of them appearing once. The CDR3 is 17 residues long. V shed 0 bases, J shed 4 bases, and the junction held 9 bases outside the gene matches. The germline CDR1 and CDR2 sequences are LGHNA and YSLEER. This clonotype was detected only a few times. The antigen is undetermined. About 10 milliliters of peripheral blood were drawn from each donor. The source is a woman aged 18-30 years in good health. The sequencing input was blood. The chain links TRBV4-3 to TRBJ2-3; TRBD1 matches 8 bases. The CDR3 is CASSQDLAGGYADTQYF. The CDR3 coding sequence is TGCGCCAGCAGCCAAGATTTAGCAGGGGGCTATGCAGATACGCAGTATTTT.